Below, 25 T cell receptor beta chains from the same sample are listed, as sequenced in a study of shared clonotypes between healthy human individuals. Sequencing used immunoSEQ multiplex PCR; TCRdb keeps in-frame clones, though not all of them. The sample records a few hundred thousand clones, 95% to 96% being singletons. Naive CD8 cells lacked CD45RO and underwent positive selection for CCR7, leaving out terminally differentiated effector memory CD45RA+ cells. The sequenced sample was naive CD8+ T cells sorted from blood. The receptors were sampled from a woman between 25 and 40 years old in good health.

A few counts support this clone. The sample holds other DNA sequences that translate to the same CDR3. The chain has TRBV6-6 and TRBJ2-2, with TRBD2 matching over 8 bases. V dropped 5 bases and J dropped 2; count of bases not matched to a gene: 4. CDR1 and CDR2 (germline): MNHNY, SVGAGI (reference sequence). There are 15 residues in the CDR3. DNA of the CDR3: TGTGCCAGCAGTCCTACTAGCGGAAACACCGGGGAGCTGTTTTTT. It encodes CASSPTSGNTGELFF.

The chain couples TRBV10-2 to TRBJ2-7, with D tentatively TRBD2 (6 bases). This CDR3 has 13 residues. V was pared by 5 bases and J by 1 base, with 9 bases between. The germline V gene encodes CDR1 WSHSY and CDR2 SAAADI. The CDR3 DNA is TGCGCCAGCAGTCCTGGGACTTCCTACGAGCAGTACTTC. It yields the protein CASSPGTSYEQYF.

The genes are TRBV4-1 and TRBJ2-7; the D gene is possibly TRBD2 (6 bases). V was cut by 3 bases and J by 3 bases, with 18 bases left in between. This CDR3 spans 16 amino acids. Germline V gives CDR1 MGHRA, CDR2 YSYEKL. The CDR3 region is CASSHRVAAGFYEQYF. CDR3 DNA sequence: TGCGCCAGCAGCCACCGAGTAGCGGCTGGGTTCTACGAGCAGTACTTC.

This chain joins TRBV5-4 and TRBJ2-7, with TRBD2 identical over 9 bases. The CDR3 runs 14 residues. J lost 6 bases, V lost 5 bases, and 9 bases had no gene match. Germline loops: CDR1 SGHNT, CDR2 YYREEE (reference sequence). CDR3 region: CASRQKGTSFEQYF. The DNA for the CDR3 is TGTGCCAGCAGACAGAAGGGGACTAGCTTCGAGCAGTACTTC.

The CDR3 coding sequence is TGTGCCAGCAGCCCCGGGACAGGGGTTTACGAGCAGTACTTC. Its protein product is CASSPGTGVYEQYF. The chain uses TRBV7-8 and TRBJ2-7; TRBD1 agrees at 10 bases. The germline CDR1 and CDR2 sequences are SGHVS and FQNEAQ. The CDR3 sequence is 14 residues long. The junction had 5 bases not matched to a gene; V was cut back by 5 bases and J by 4 bases.

This sequence joins TRBV9 and TRBJ2-1; 9 bases align to TRBD2. Trimming cost V 6 bases and J 3 bases; bases outside gene matches: 7. Germline V gene lookup returns CDR1 SGDLS and CDR2 YYNGEE. This CDR3 is built from 15 residues. For the CDR3, the DNA is TGTGCCAGCACCCCCAGCGGGAGGAGCTACAATGAGCAGTTCTTC. Translation gives CASTPSGRSYNEQFF.

Details on this clone: This CDR3 is also generated by other DNA sequences in the sample. V and J are TRBV27 and TRBJ2-5; unclear D gene. Trimming pared 1 base from V and 2 bases from J, leaving 5 bases between. This CDR3 comprises 13 residues. CDR1 and CDR2 (germline): MNHEY, SMNVEV (reference sequence). CDR3 amino acids: CASSLLGQETQYF. The CDR3 coding sequence is TGTGCCAGCAGTTTATTGGGACAAGAGACCCAGTACTTC.

This clone has a single count. This sequence joins TRBV28 and TRBJ2-7; tentatively, D is TRBD2 (5 bases). Trimming stripped 4 bases from V and 3 bases from J, with 16 bases between. CDR1 MDHEN and CDR2 SYDVKM come from the germline V gene. This CDR3 has 15 residues. The CDR3 loop is CASSSHLEGGYEQYF. CDR3 nucleotide sequence: TGTGCCAGCAGTTCCCACCTTGAGGGTGGCTACGAGCAGTACTTC.

This chain uses TRBV7-6 with TRBJ2-7; TRBD2 agrees at 9 bases. V lost 3 bases to trimming and J lost 5 bases; unmatched junction nucleotides: 5. This CDR3 is 14 amino acids long. The germline V gene encodes CDR1 SGHVS and CDR2 FNYEAQ. The CDR3 is CASSFGGRAHEQYF. For the CDR3, the DNA is TGTGCCAGCAGCTTTGGCGGGAGGGCCCACGAGCAGTACTTC.

This clone was observed once. The rearrangement joins TRBV7-9 to TRBJ2-5; the D is unclear. The J call may be faulty, since TRBJ2-7 better matches the DNA end. Looked up from germline, CDR1 is SEHNR and CDR2 is FQNEAQ (reference sequence). The CDR3 loop spans 11 amino acids. For the CDR3, the DNA is TGTGCCAGCAGCGACCGCTACGAGCAGTACTTC. Translating gives CASSDRYEQYF.

The chain has TRBV29-1 and TRBJ2-5, with 9 nucleotides matching TRBD1. The J call is in doubt because the DNA end fits TRBJ2-7 better. Per germline, CDR1 SQVTM and CDR2 ANQGSEA. This CDR3 is built from 13 residues. The CDR3 bases are TGCAGCGTCCGGGACAGGGTTTCCAACGAGCAGTACTTC. Its translation is CSVRDRVSNEQYF.

This clone appeared once. The CDR3 DNA reads as TGCAGCGTGGGACAGGGCGGACAAGAGACCCAGTACTTC. Translating it yields CSVGQGGQETQYF. The chain uses TRBV29-1 and TRBJ2-5; 9 positions agree with TRBD1. Germline V gives CDR1 SQVTM, CDR2 ANQGSEA. With V trimmed by 6 bases and J by 2 bases, 4 bases remained unmatched. This CDR3 region has 13 residues.

V usage is TRBV10-1 and J usage is TRBJ2-7; D ambiguous. Per germline, CDR1 WNHNN and CDR2 SYGVQD (reference sequence). The V end lost 3 bases, the J end lost 3 bases, and 3 bases lay between the germline ends. This CDR3 spans 11 amino acids. CDR3 DNA sequence: TGCGCCAGCAGTGACAACTACGAGCAGTACTTC. Encoded protein: CASSDNYEQYF.

The chain links TRBV5-4 to TRBJ2-7; D tentatively reads TRBD1 or TRBD2 (6 bases each). V lost 0 bases and J 6 bases, leaving 10 bases between the germline ends. The germline V gene has CDR1 SGHNT and CDR2 YYREEE (reference sequence). The CDR3 has 13 amino acids. CDR3 sequence: CASSLGGGFEQYF. The CDR3, as DNA: TGTGCCAGCAGCTTGGGAGGGGGGTTCGAGCAGTACTTC.

The chain employs TRBV21-1 and TRBJ2-1; TRBD2 is the table's D call and was not checked against the DNA. TRBV21-1 is termed a pseudogene. The CDR3 is 18 amino acids. The CDR3 protein is CASSSFGSGRPTYNEQFF. In DNA, the CDR3 is TGTGCCAGCAGTTCCTTTGGTAGCGGGAGGCCCACCTACAATGAGCAGTTCTTC.

V gene TRBV9 combines with J gene TRBJ2-5; D is uncertain. The V and J ends lost 3 bases and 0 bases respectively, with 9 bases between them. CDR3 length: 14 amino acids. Germline V gene sequence: CDR1 SGDLS, CDR2 YYNGEE. The CDR3 region has the DNA TGTGCCAGCAGCGGTGTGGGAAACCAAGAGACCCAGTACTTC. Its translation: CASSGVGNQETQYF.

Here the CDR3 reads CASSLDWGAPYNEQFF. In DNA, the CDR3 is TGTGCCAGCAGCTTAGATTGGGGGGCGCCCTACAATGAGCAGTTCTTC. The V gene is TRBV13, the J gene TRBJ2-1; the D gene could be TRBD1 or TRBD2 (6 bases each). This CDR3 has 16 residues. V was clipped by 1 base and J by 2 bases, with 12 bases between them. Per germline, CDR1 PRHDT and CDR2 FYEKMQ (reference sequence).

This chain uses TRBV29-1 with TRBJ1-1; D unresolved. Germline-derived CDR1 and CDR2 are SQVTM and ANQGSEA. Trimming cost V 4 bases and J 2 bases, with 14 bases left between them. This CDR3 spans 14 amino acids. CDR3 DNA sequence: TGCAGCGTTGGACTAATGACGGGTAACACTGAAGCTTTCTTT. It specifies CSVGLMTGNTEAFF.

The chain links TRBV7-8 to TRBJ2-5; the match to TRBD2 covers 9 bases. Germline CDR1 reads SGHVS; CDR2 reads FQNEAQ. This CDR3 region has 16 residues. The ends lost 5 bases at V and 4 bases at J; junction bases unmatched: 11. Written as DNA, the CDR3 is TGTGCCAGCAGCCCCAGGGCCGCGGGGGGGGGAGAGACCCAGTACTTC. As protein: CASSPRAAGGGETQYF.

For this clone: At the DNA level, this CDR3 is encoded by other sequences in the same sample as well. The J gene is TRBJ2-7, the V gene TRBV27; 9 nucleotides agree with TRBD1. The CDR3 has 14 amino acids. Germline lookup yields CDR1 MNHEY and CDR2 SMNVEV (reference sequence). V lost 4 bases to trimming and J lost 4 bases; unmatched junction nucleotides: 5. This CDR3 reads CASSSGQGPYEQYF. Here the CDR3 DNA reads TGTGCCAGCAGTTCGGGACAGGGACCATACGAGCAGTACTTC.

The chain carries TRBV7-7 and TRBJ2-3, with D hard to call. Germline CDR1 and CDR2: SSHAT and FNYEAQ (reference sequence). V lost 5 bases and J lost 2, with 8 bases in between. This CDR3 is built from 13 residues. This CDR3 is CASSPTHTDTQYF. The CDR3 DNA follows: TGTGCCAGCAGCCCGACCCACACAGATACGCAGTATTTT.

This clone was recorded once. The chain combines TRBV27 with TRBJ1-1; D is possibly TRBD1 (5 bases). V was pared by 3 bases and J by 7 bases, with 12 bases between. CDR1 is MNHEY, CDR2 SMNVEV, per germline (reference sequence). This CDR3 has 13 amino acids. The CDR3 spells CASSFGLGGEAFF. For the CDR3, the DNA is TGTGCCAGCAGTTTTGGCTTGGGGGGTGAAGCTTTCTTT.

The chain uses TRBV5-4 and TRBJ2-3, with D possibly matching TRBD2 (6 bases). The germline CDR1 and CDR2 sequences are SGHNT and YYREEE (reference sequence). V lost 3 bases and J lost 2, with 13 bases in between. The CDR3 contains 15 residues. The CDR3 coding sequence is TGTGCCAGCAGCTCGCCGGGACTGCCCACAGATACGCAGTATTTT. Its protein is CASSSPGLPTDTQYF.

The genes are TRBV6-1 and TRBJ2-7; unclear D gene. The V and J ends lost 6 bases and 3 bases respectively, with 6 bases between them. In germline, CDR1 is MNHNS, CDR2 SASEGT. The CDR3 extends over 11 amino acids. CDR3 in DNA: TGTGCCAGCAGCCCGAGCTACGAGCAGTACTTC. It encodes CASSPSYEQYF.

The V gene is TRBV11-2, the J gene TRBJ1-5, with D maybe TRBD1 (5 bases). CDR1 and CDR2 (germline): SGHAT, FQNNGV. This CDR3 is built from 13 residues. V lost 1 base to trimming and J lost 6 bases, with 7 bases between them. The CDR3 sequence: CASSLGGVQPQHF. The DNA for the CDR3 is TGTGCCAGCAGCTTAGGGGGCGTTCAGCCCCAGCATTTT. The full variable domain, completed using reference TRBV11-2 and TRBJ1-5, is EAGVAQSPRYKIIEKRQSVAFWCNPISGHATLYWYQQILGQGPKLLIQFQNNGVVDDSQLPKDRFSAERLKGVDSTLKIQPAKLEDSAVYLCASSLGGVQPQHFGDGTRLSIL.